This TCR beta chain was sequenced for a study of T-cell memory formation after mild COVID-19. Study as a whole: There were largely donor-specific TCR clusters. General observations from the study: Pre-infection memory already had some responding clones, implying cross-reactive memory joined.

About this clonotype: Its specificity is not known.

5'RACE with constant-segment primers yielded barcoded, UMI-tagged TCR alpha and TCR beta cDNA libraries. TCRdb called the 5' RACE reads again in MiXCR, with one record for every CDR3 protein. The repertoire holds hundreds of thousands of distinct CDR3 sequences, more than 20% seen once, with around 12% in the top ten. CDR3 length equals 16 residues. Germline CDR1 and CDR2: SGHTA and FQGTGA. V lost 5 bases to trimming and J lost 0 bases, with 14 bases between them. The chain has TRBV7-3 and TRBJ2-4; D is possibly TRBD1 or TRBD2 (5 bases each). Sample: PBMCs or a T cell subset sorted from them (not recorded which). This clonotype originated in an adult woman who had mild COVID-19 (a few samples of this study predate the infection). Cell type and time point are not known. CDR3 in DNA: TGTGCCAGCAGCCCCGGGACGGGGACAGCCAAAAACATTCAGTACTTC. Its protein is CASSPGTGTAKNIQYF.